The rows below give T cell receptor beta chains drawn from one sample of a study of beta chain features in type 1 diabetes. Clones were read by immunoSEQ multiplex PCR, and TCRdb kept only the in-frame ones, dropping some. The table shows about 120,000 clones, with 17% occurring only once. The sequenced material came from central memory CD4+ T cells from blood. These receptor sequences come from a man between 18 and 29 years old with type 1 diabetes. Each CDR3 is given with its conserved first and last residue. The D gene is left open where the match is weak. For some rows the clone size is stated as once, few or many, or as a class when expanded; others skip it.

j_gene | v_gene | abundance | d_gene | CDR3aa | CDR3nt
TRBJ2-7 | TRBV6-5 | few | - | CASSYSIAAGSYEQYF | TGTGCCAGCAGTTACTCGATCGCCGCGGGTTCCTACGAGCAGTACTTC
TRBJ2-1 | TRBV15 | few | - | CATSNSQDEQFF | TGTGCCACCAGCAATTCCCAGGATGAGCAGTTCTTC
TRBJ2-1 | TRBV2 | - | - | CASRADRHEQFF | TGTGCCAGCAGGGCGGACAGACATGAGCAGTTCTTC
TRBJ2-3 | TRBV7-6 | few | - | CASTSQVSSTDTQYF | TGTGCCAGCACCTCACAGGTCTCTAGCACAGATACGCAGTATTTT
TRBJ1-5 | TRBV7-2 | - | TRBD1 | CASSFSGAGTGNQPQHF | TGTGCCAGCAGCTTTTCGGGTGCAGGGACAGGGAATCAGCCCCAGCATTTT
TRBJ2-5 | TRBV11-2 | - | - | CASSYDMQETQYF | TGTGCCAGCAGTTATGACATGCAAGAGACCCAGTACTTC
TRBJ2-2 | TRBV10-3 | few | - | CAISESRDTLAIFSTGELFF | TGTGCCATCAGTGAGTCACGCGACACCCTGGCAATATTTAGCACCGGGGAGCTGTTTTTT
TRBJ1-5 | TRBV2 | few | - | CASIEDREKPQHF | TGTGCCAGCATTGAGGACAGAGAGAAGCCCCAGCATTTT
TRBJ2-3 | TRBV6-6 | - | - | CASSYSGRTGDTQYF | TGTGCCAGCAGTTACTCAGGCCGGACCGGGGATACGCAGTATTTT
TRBJ2-5 | TRBV30 | - | TRBD1 | CARGQGVPPQETQYF | TGTGCCCGGGGACAGGGAGTCCCCCCACAAGAGACCCAGTACTTC
TRBJ1-2 | TRBV2 | few | - | CASNEDSPYGYTF | TGTGCCAGCAACGAAGACAGCCCCTATGGCTACACCTTC
TRBJ2-1 | TRBV9 | few | TRBD2 | CASSLGTSGFRDEQFF | TGTGCCAGCAGCCTCGGGACTAGCGGGTTCAGGGATGAGCAGTTCTTC
TRBJ2-7 | TRBV28 | - | - | CASTMMTATYEQYF | TGTGCCAGCACCATGATGACTGCGACCTACGAGCAGTACTTC
TRBJ2-4 | TRBV29-1 | few | - | CSGEGGGQIAKNIQYF | TGCAGCGGTGAAGGGGGTGGGCAGATAGCCAAAAACATTCAGTACTTC
TRBJ2-1 | TRBV5-1 | - | - | CASSLDLTEQFF | TGCGCCAGCAGCTTAGACTTAACTGAGCAGTTCTTC
TRBJ2-1 | TRBV2 | few | TRBD2 | CASSDVGGSFDEQFF | TGTGCCAGCAGTGATGTCGGGGGGTCGTTCGATGAGCAGTTCTTC
TRBJ2-5 | TRBV21-1 | few | - | CASSISGTQYF | TGTGCCAGCAGCATAAGTGGGACCCAGTACTTC
TRBJ1-6 | TRBV7-3 | few | TRBD1 | CASSLMGTGFNSPLHF | TGTGCCAGCAGCTTAATGGGGACAGGTTTTAATTCACCCCTCCACTTT
TRBJ1-2 | TRBV9 | - | - | CASSVAQGGYGYTF | TGTGCCAGCAGCGTAGCCCAGGGTGGCTATGGCTACACCTTC
TRBJ2-1 | TRBV14 | - | TRBD2 | CASRPYSGTSGRNNEQFF | TGTGCCAGCAGGCCCTATTCCGGGACTAGCGGGAGAAACAATGAGCAGTTCTTC
TRBJ2-6 | TRBV7-8 | - | - | CASSLAPGRAGANVLTF | TGTGCCAGCAGCTTAGCCCCTGGCAGAGCTGGGGCCAACGTCCTGACTTTC
TRBJ2-3 | TRBV9 | - | - | CASSVQGRFTDTQYF | TGTGCCAGCAGCGTACAGGGGAGGTTTACAGATACGCAGTATTTT
TRBJ2-5 | TRBV11-2 | - | TRBD2 | CASSLVPSGGQETQYF | TGTGCCAGCAGCTTAGTACCTAGCGGGGGGCAAGAGACCCAGTACTTC
TRBJ2-3 | TRBV7-9 | many | - | CASSGVSSTDTQYF | TGTGCCAGCAGCGGGGTGTCAAGCACAGATACGCAGTATTTT
TRBJ2-5 | TRBV2 | - | - | CASSETGKETQYF | TGTGCCAGCAGTGAGACGGGCAAAGAGACCCAGTACTTC
TRBJ1-2 | TRBV4-3 | few | - | CASSHKMRSNYGYTF | TGCGCCAGCAGTCACAAGATGAGAAGTAACTATGGCTACACCTTC
TRBJ2-7 | TRBV29-1 | - | TRBD1 | CSVGGQLYEQYF | TGCAGCGTTGGGGGACAGCTCTACGAGCAGTACTTC
TRBJ2-4 | TRBV18 | - | - | CASSNGFTNIQYF | TGTGCCAGCTCCAACGGGTTTACAAACATTCAGTACTTC
TRBJ1-1 | TRBV5-4 | - | - | CASSLVMNAEAFF | TGTGCCAGCAGCTTGGTGATGAACGCTGAAGCTTTCTTT
TRBJ2-7 | TRBV4-3 | - | - | CASSQDPSTYEQYF | TGCGCCAGCAGCCAGGACCCCTCGACCTACGAGCAGTACTTC
TRBJ1-3 | TRBV30 | - | - | CAWNVGPTSSGNTIYF | TGTGCCTGGAATGTTGGACCGACGAGCTCTGGAAACACCATATATTTT
TRBJ2-1 | TRBV5-1 | - | TRBD2 | CASGDSGNRDEQFF | TGCGCCAGCGGGGATAGCGGGAACCGGGATGAGCAGTTCTTC
TRBJ2-3 | TRBV29-1 | once | - | CSVGVAGLTDTQYF | TGCAGCGTTGGGGTTGCGGGACTCACAGATACGCAGTATTTT
TRBJ2-2 | TRBV7-3 | few | TRBD1 | CASRITGTGNTGELFF | TGTGCCAGCAGGATTACCGGGACAGGGAACACCGGGGAGCTGTTTTTT
TRBJ2-7 | TRBV27 | - | TRBD2 | CASSPQTSGAYEQYF | TGTGCCAGCAGTCCACAAACTAGCGGTGCCTACGAGCAGTACTTC
TRBJ1-5 | TRBV5-1 | few | - | CASSPNGDFNQPQHF | TGCGCCAGCAGTCCCAACGGGGACTTCAATCAGCCCCAGCATTTT
TRBJ2-5 | TRBV6-6 | many | - | CASKPLTGQETQYF | TGTGCCAGCAAGCCCCTCACAGGTCAAGAGACCCAGTACTTC
TRBJ2-1 | TRBV7-7 | few | - | CASSLDYLNEQFF | TGTGCTAGCAGCTTAGACTACCTCAATGAGCAGTTCTTC
TRBJ2-5 | TRBV29-1 | few | TRBD1 | CSVVGSPGTGKETQYF | TGCAGCGTTGTGGGTAGTCCCGGGACAGGGAAAGAGACCCAGTACTTC
TRBJ2-3 | TRBV5-6 | - | TRBD1 | CASSKQLTGGDTQYF | TGTGCCAGCAGCAAACAACTTACAGGGGGAGATACGCAGTATTTT
TRBJ2-5 | TRBV7-9 | - | - | CASSFHQGQETQYF | TGTGCCAGCAGCTTTCATCAGGGTCAGGAGACCCAGTACTTC
TRBJ2-3 | TRBV5-1 | few | - | CASSPGTDTQYF | TGCGCCAGCAGCCCCGGGACAGATACGCAGTATTTT
TRBJ1-2 | TRBV5-6 | - | - | CASRDGPSYGYTF | TGTGCCAGCAGGGACGGACCCAGCTATGGCTACACCTTC
TRBJ2-5 | TRBV5-4 | - | TRBD2 | CASSSGLAETQYF | TGTGCCAGCAGCTCGGGACTAGCAGAGACCCAGTACTTC
TRBJ1-2 | TRBV18 | - | - | CASSSSQNYGYTF | TGTGCCAGCTCATCCAGCCAGAACTACGGCTACACCTTC
TRBJ2-3 | TRBV28 | few | - | CASSLAYTQYF | TGTGCCAGCAGTTTGGCGTATACGCAGTATTTT
TRBJ2-2 | TRBV10-3 | - | - | CAISETTGRVGELFF | TGTGCCATCAGTGAAACGACAGGGAGGGTCGGGGAGCTGTTTTTT
TRBJ2-3 | TRBV7-8 | - | TRBD2 | CASRSGGADTDTQYF | TGTGCCAGCAGATCCGGGGGGGCCGACACAGATACGCAGTATTTT
TRBJ2-6 | TRBV7-3 | few | - | CASSLNPLSGANVLTF | TGTGCCAGCAGCTTAAACCCCCTGTCTGGGGCCAACGTCCTGACTTTC
TRBJ1-5 | TRBV2 | - | TRBD1 | CASKGAIGNQPQHF | TGTGCCAGCAAGGGGGCGATCGGTAATCAGCCCCAGCATTTT
TRBJ2-5 | TRBV2 | few | TRBD2 | CASRGAGGPETQYF | TGTGCCAGCAGAGGAGCGGGGGGCCCGGAGACCCAGTACTTC
TRBJ2-7 | TRBV29-1 | few | - | CSVRRGTGEQYF | TGCAGCGTTCGCAGGGGTACGGGCGAGCAGTACTTC
TRBJ2-3 | TRBV7-9 | few | - | CASSPGGTDTQYF | TGTGCCAGCAGCCCCGGGGGCACAGATACGCAGTATTTT
TRBJ2-3 | TRBV7-9 | few | - | CASSHPNTQYF | TGTGCCAGCAGCCACCCAAATACGCAGTATTTT
TRBJ1-2 | TRBV4-1 | few | - | CASSQMTREGYTF | TGCGCCAGCAGCCAAATGACCCGCGAGGGCTACACCTTC
TRBJ1-1 | TRBV11-2 | - | - | CASSLYVGTEAFF | TGTGCCAGCAGCCTATATGTTGGCACTGAAGCTTTCTTT
TRBJ2-7 | TRBV18 | - | - | CASSPSKDYEQYF | TGTGCCAGCTCACCATCTAAGGACTACGAGCAGTACTTC
TRBJ2-3 | TRBV9 | - | TRBD2 | CASSVVSLAGGDTQYF | TGTGCCAGCAGCGTAGTTTCGCTAGCGGGAGGAGATACGCAGTATTTT
TRBJ2-1 | TRBV6-5 | many | - | CASSYGLGGYNEQFF | TGTGCCAGCAGTTACGGGCTAGGGGGCTACAATGAGCAGTTCTTC
TRBJ2-5 | TRBV7-2 | - | TRBD1 | CASSLPGQGRETQYF | TGTGCCAGCAGCTTACCAGGACAGGGTCGAGAGACCCAGTACTTC